This section outlines one TCR beta chain sequence together with its context. This CDR3 is 14 amino acids long. TCRdb passed the 5' RACE reads through MiXCR, listing each CDR3 protein once. The table shows 410,000 or so distinct CDR3 sequences, with approximately 17% occurring only once. These data originate in a study of identical twins. This chain connects TRBV21-1 to TRBJ2-5; TRBD1 is taken as the D call from the table, unchecked against the DNA. TRBV21-1 is a known pseudogene. This receptor was taken from a man aged 50 to 60 in good health. The sequencing sample was made of naive T cells sorted from blood. The CDR3 coding sequence is TGTGCCAGCAGCAAAGGTGGGGGAGAAGAGACCCAGTACTTC. Translating it yields CASSKGGGEETQYF.